A single sample gave rise to the 29 T cell receptor beta chains below, sequenced in a study of technical replicates of blood from a handful of donors. Generated by immunoSEQ multiplex PCR, the TCRdb table keeps only in-frame clones and is missing some. The sample lists about 59,000 clones, approximately 92% occurring once. The specimen sequenced was PBMCs. The receptors originated from a human donor in good health. Some clones in this sample may be carry-over from other donors' samples.

This chain joins TRBV23-1 and TRBJ2-1; D is unclear. TRBV23-1 is an open reading frame whose function is uncertain. V lost 2 bases and J 0 bases, leaving 8 bases between the germline ends. CDR3 length: 15 residues. DNA of the CDR3: TGCGCCAGCAGTCAACAGGATTCCTCCTACAATGAGCAGTTCTTC. Translating it yields CASSQQDSSYNEQFF.

The chain has TRBV5-1 and TRBJ2-7; 11 nucleotides align to TRBD2. V gave up 3 bases and J gave up 6 bases; unmatched junction bases: 8. The CDR3 runs to 15 residues. Germline values: CDR1 SGHRS, CDR2 YFSETQ. CDR3 region: CASSSVSGGVGEQYF. CDR3 sequence (DNA): TGCGCCAGCAGCTCAGTTAGCGGGGGGGTCGGCGAGCAGTACTTC.

This clone has just a few counts. The rearrangement joins TRBV9 to TRBJ2-3, with 12 nucleotides matching TRBD2. This CDR3 region has 15 residues. Trimming at V came to 0 bases and at J to 10 bases, leaving 6 bases not matched to a gene. CDR1 is SGDLS and CDR2 is YYNGEE in the germline V gene. CDR3 in DNA: TGTGCCAGCAGCGTAGCGGGACTAGCGGGCCAAGCGCAGTATTTT. Protein: CASSVAGLAGQAQYF.

This clone has just one count. V and J are TRBV19 and TRBJ1-5, with 8 bases aligning to TRBD1. The ends lost 3 bases at V and 4 bases at J; junction bases unmatched: 8. The CDR3 totals 16 residues. In germline, CDR1 is LNHDA, CDR2 SQIVND (reference sequence). CDR3 DNA sequence: TGTGCCAGTAGTATCTCAGGGGGCCCGATAAATCAGCCCCAGCATTTT. Translating it yields CASSISGGPINQPQHF.

The chain couples TRBV7-3 to TRBJ2-5, with 10 bases aligning to TRBD2. The CDR3 covers 15 residues. Trimming took 5 bases from V and 5 from J; bases not matched to a gene: 8. Germline lookup yields CDR1 SGHTA and CDR2 FQGTGA. The chain's CDR3 is CASSPGAGGQETQYF. The CDR3 nucleotides are TGTGCCAGCAGCCCGGGAGCGGGAGGGCAGGAGACCCAGTACTTC. Filled out from reference TRBV7-3 and TRBJ2-5, the complete variable domain reads GAGVSQTPSNKVTEKGKYVELRCDPISGHTALYWYRQSLGQGPEFLIYFQGTGAADDSGLPNDRFFAVRPEGSVSTLKIQRTERGDSAVYLCASSPGAGGQETQYFGPGTRLLVL.

CDR3 bases: TGTGCCAGCAGCTTGGCGAGTAATACGCAGTATTTT. Amino acid sequence: CASSLASNTQYF. This chain uses TRBV5-5 with TRBJ2-3; no firm D call. The V and J ends lost 0 bases and 7 bases respectively, with 6 bases between them. Germline assignment: CDR1 SGHKS and CDR2 YYEKEE (reference sequence). The CDR3 spans 12 residues.

This chain connects TRBV4-2 to TRBJ2-7; 9 bases are a match to TRBD1. Germline lookup yields CDR1 LGHNA and CDR2 YNFKEQ. CDR3 length: 13 amino acids. The V and J ends lost 5 bases and 5 bases, in that order; junction bases with no gene match: 4. CDR3: CASSGRQGDEQYF. CDR3 bases: TGTGCCAGCAGCGGAAGACAGGGGGACGAGCAGTACTTC.

The genes are TRBV10-3 and TRBJ2-7, with 11 bases fitting TRBD2. Germline CDR1 is ENHRY and CDR2 is SYGVKD. The CDR3 spans 17 residues. V was clipped by 4 bases and J by 0 bases; unmatched bases: 8. CDR3 coding DNA: TGTGCCATCAGTGTCGGACTAGCGGGCCCAAGCTCCTACGAGCAGTACTTC. This sequence encodes CAISVGLAGPSSYEQYF.

This clone has a single count. The V call is TRBV7-9, the J call TRBJ2-2; TRBD2 agrees at 10 bases. Trimming removed 5 bases from V and 2 bases from J; junction bases left unmatched: 5. The CDR3 loop spans 16 amino acids. In germline, CDR1 is SEHNR, CDR2 FQNEAQ (reference sequence). The CDR3 spells CASSAQRGGNTGELFF. The DNA of the CDR3 is TGTGCCAGCAGCGCCCAGCGGGGGGGCAACACCGGGGAGCTGTTTTTT.

The V and J genes are TRBV5-1 and TRBJ2-5; tentative D call: TRBD2 (6 bases). V lost 3 bases and J 1 base, leaving 10 bases between the germline ends. The CDR3 is 14 residues long. CDR1 and CDR2 (germline): SGHRS, YFSETQ. This CDR3 reads CASSWGDFQETQYF. The CDR3 region has the DNA TGCGCCAGCAGCTGGGGGGACTTCCAAGAGACCCAGTACTTC.

The rearrangement uses TRBV19 and TRBJ2-1; perhaps TRBD2 as D (7 bases). The length of the CDR3 is 17 residues. Germline V gene lookup returns CDR1 LNHDA and CDR2 SQIVND (reference sequence). V was pared by 9 bases and J by 0 bases, with 21 bases between. DNA of the CDR3: TGTGCCAGCCAAAGAAGAGGGGGGGGATACTCCTACAATGAGCAGTTCTTC. Protein sequence: CASQRRGGGYSYNEQFF.

The gene calls are TRBV7-9 and TRBJ1-2; 7 bases fit TRBD1. The germline CDR1 and CDR2 sequences are SEHNR and FQNEAQ (reference sequence). The CDR3 covers 16 residues. The J segment lost 2 bases and the V segment lost 5 bases, leaving 11 bases of the junction unmatched. The CDR3 spells CASSPADTGANYGYTF. The CDR3 nucleotides are TGTGCCAGCAGCCCCGCGGACACAGGGGCCAACTATGGCTACACCTTC.

Details on this clone: The same CDR3 arises from other DNA sequences in this sample as well. V gene TRBV9 combines with J gene TRBJ1-6; 10 nucleotides agree with TRBD1. Germline assignment: CDR1 SGDLS and CDR2 YYNGEE. Losses at the gene ends were 3 bases for V and 9 bases for J; bases not matched to a gene: 3. The CDR3 is made up of 14 amino acids. CDR3 nucleotides: TGTGCCAGCAGCGGCCGGGACAGGGGTTCACCCCTCCACTTT. It encodes CASSGRDRGSPLHF.

The gene calls are TRBV7-6 and TRBJ1-1; possible D gene TRBD1, 5 bases. Germline CDR1 reads SGHVS; CDR2 reads FNYEAQ. This CDR3 is built from 13 residues. Deletions cut 5 bases from V and 1 base from J, with 8 bases between. The chain's CDR3 is CASSPTGNTEAFF. As DNA, the CDR3 is TGTGCCAGCAGCCCAACAGGGAACACTGAAGCTTTCTTT.

This clone was counted once. The gene calls are TRBV7-7 and TRBJ2-5, with 9 positions matching TRBD1. This CDR3 region has 14 residues. Germline loops: CDR1 SSHAT, CDR2 FNYEAQ (reference sequence). J was trimmed by 5 bases and V by 5 bases; bases with no gene match: 6. CDR3 nucleotides: TGTGCCAGCAGCACGGGACAGGGCTTGGAGACCCAGTACTTC. Encoded protein: CASSTGQGLETQYF.

This clone occurred once. The V call is TRBV7-8, the J call TRBJ2-3, with unresolved D. The germline CDR1 and CDR2 sequences are SGHVS and FQNEAQ. V lost 5 bases and J 0 bases, leaving 9 bases between the germline ends. There are 14 residues in the CDR3. As DNA, the CDR3 is TGTGCCAGCAGCCTTTTAGTTAGCACAGATACGCAGTATTTT. This sequence encodes CASSLLVSTDTQYF.

The chain links TRBV2 to TRBJ2-1, with D possibly matching TRBD2 (5 bases). This CDR3 is built from 14 residues. CDR1 SNHLY and CDR2 FYNNEI come from the germline V gene. Trimming cost V 6 bases and J 11 bases, with 20 bases left between them. Written as DNA, the CDR3 is TGTGCCAGCAGAGTGGACTCAAGTCGTGGTAAGCAGTTCTTC. Translating it yields CASRVDSSRGKQFF. The whole variable domain, remainder taken from reference TRBV2 and TRBJ2-1, is EPEVTQTPSHQVTQMGQEVILRCVPISNHLYFYWYRQILGQKVEFLVSFYNNEISEKSEIFDDQFSVERPDGSNFTLKIRSTKLEDSAMYFCASRVDSSRGKQFFGPGTRLTVL.

The chain links TRBV5-5 to TRBJ1-1, with D maybe TRBD1 (5 bases). Germline V lookup: CDR1 SGHKS, CDR2 YYEKEE (reference sequence). The CDR3 covers 15 residues. The V end lost 3 bases, the J end lost 8 bases, and 20 bases lay between the germline ends. The CDR3 loop is CASSSHGGGQREAFF. CDR3 bases: TGTGCCAGCAGCTCCCATGGGGGAGGTCAAAGAGAAGCTTTCTTT.

The rearrangement joins TRBV27 to TRBJ2-7; D is perhaps TRBD2 (5 bases). Germline-derived CDR1 and CDR2 are MNHEY and SMNVEV (reference sequence). The CDR3 covers 13 residues. V shed 4 bases and J shed 7 bases, with 14 bases lying between them. The CDR3 is CASSWLLGSEQYF. Written as DNA, the CDR3 is TGTGCCAGCAGTTGGCTCCTAGGGAGTGAGCAGTACTTC.

The chain recombines TRBV5-6 with TRBJ1-2, with D possibly TRBD1 on 6 matching bases. V was cut by 4 bases and J by 4 bases, with 11 bases left in between. This CDR3 region has 13 residues. The germline gives CDR1 SGHDT, CDR2 YYEEEE. CDR3 DNA sequence: TGTGCCAGCAGCCTGGACAGTCTCTATGGCTACACCTTC. Encoded protein: CASSLDSLYGYTF.

The chain employs TRBV18 and TRBJ2-7, with 9 bases matching TRBD1. Germline CDR1 and CDR2: KGHSH and LQKENI. V lost 2 bases, J lost 6 bases, and 8 bases stayed unmatched. The CDR3 loop spans 15 amino acids. The CDR3 region is CASSPGGTGWAEQYF. The CDR3 coding sequence is TGTGCCAGCTCACCAGGAGGGACAGGGTGGGCCGAGCAGTACTTC.

The chain is built from TRBV4-3 and TRBJ1-2; 8 bases are a match to TRBD1. There are 15 residues in the CDR3. Germline V gives CDR1 LGHNA, CDR2 YSLEER. The V segment lost 0 bases and the J segment 8 bases; nucleotides outside the gene matches: 8. CDR3 DNA: TGCGCCAGCAGCCAAGATTGGCAGGGGGCGATCGGCTACACCTTC. Translation: CASSQDWQGAIGYTF.

The chain combines TRBV4-1 with TRBJ1-1; D remains ambiguous. Germline CDR1 MGHRA, CDR2 YSYEKL. Trimming took off 1 base at V and 5 bases at J, with 14 bases between the two ends. CDR3 size: 15 residues. CDR3 amino acids: CASSQVTFGETEAFF. As DNA, the CDR3 is TGCGCCAGCAGCCAAGTCACCTTCGGGGAGACTGAAGCTTTCTTT.

The J gene is TRBJ2-7, the V gene TRBV7-8, with a weak D call TRBD2 (6 bases). Germline V lookup: CDR1 SGHVS, CDR2 FQNEAQ. The length of the CDR3 is 15 residues. V lost 5 bases and J 5 bases, leaving 19 bases between the germline ends. The DNA for the CDR3 is TGTGCCAGCAGCCCCCGTTCGGGAGACTACCACGAGCAGTACTTC. It encodes CASSPRSGDYHEQYF.

This clone appeared a single time. The chain carries TRBV21-1 and TRBJ1-1; the table's D call, TRBD1, was not checked against the DNA. TRBV21-1 counts as a pseudogene. The CDR3 runs to 12 residues. The CDR3 region is CASSHRNTEAFF. CDR3 in DNA: TGTGCCAGCAGCCACAGGAACACTGAAGCTTTCTTT.

The chain links TRBV18 to TRBJ1-2, with 7 bases matching TRBD1. V shed 0 bases and J 4 bases; nucleotides not matched to a gene: 8. This CDR3 has 16 residues. Germline CDR1 KGHSH, CDR2 LQKENI. CDR3 in DNA: TGTGCCAGCTCACCACCGGACAGGCCAGTAGGCTATGGCTACACCTTC. Translation gives CASSPPDRPVGYGYTF.

J is TRBJ2-7 and V is TRBV7-2; D gene uncertain. Germline V gene data show CDR1 as SGHTA and CDR2 as FQGNSA. The V end lost 6 bases, the J end lost 0 bases, and 6 bases lay between the germline ends. The CDR3 has 12 amino acids. The CDR3 sequence: CASSPRSYEQYF. The CDR3 DNA follows: TGTGCCAGCAGTCCCCGCTCCTACGAGCAGTACTTC.

This clone was seen a handful of times. This chain uses TRBV5-4 with TRBJ2-1; a weak D match, TRBD2 (6 bases). Per germline, CDR1 SGHNT and CDR2 YYREEE (reference sequence). The CDR3 extends over 14 amino acids. The germline V and J ends were trimmed by 4 bases and 8 bases, with 16 bases remaining between them. The CDR3 reads CASSPGLPNDEQFF. CDR3 nucleotides: TGTGCCAGCAGCCCTGGACTACCCAACGATGAGCAGTTCTTC.

J is TRBJ1-2 and V is TRBV2, with D possibly TRBD1 on 5 matching bases. Trimming pared 7 bases from V and 7 bases from J, leaving 13 bases between. From germline, CDR1 is SNHLY and CDR2 FYNNEI. The CDR3 has 12 amino acids. In nucleotides, the CDR3 is TGTGCCAGCAAATCCCAGGGATCTGGCTACACCTTC. Protein sequence: CASKSQGSGYTF.